This TCR beta chain is drawn from a study of T cell responses to AZD1222 COVID-19 vaccine. Study-wide findings and caveats: Females made up more of the donors, who were largely white British, and clonal diversity may have come out too low.

The assay was immunoSEQ multiplex PCR, and TCRdb's table has in-frame clones only and misses some. The sample holds approximately 200,000 clones, approximately 93% seen once. With regard to this clone: Antigen: not known.

Germline V CDR1 and CDR2: MDHEN, SYDVKM. V gave up 6 bases and J gave up 0 bases, with 14 bases separating them. The CDR3 extends over 15 amino acids. Sample: peripheral blood, taken 28 days after the second AZD1222 dose. This TCR derives from an adult who received the AZD1222 COVID-19 vaccine. The chain links TRBV28 to TRBJ1-2, with no clear D. In DNA form, the CDR3 reads TGTGCCAGCAGCTACGACGGAGGTCCTAACTATGGCTACACCTTC. This codes for CASSYDGGPNYGYTF.